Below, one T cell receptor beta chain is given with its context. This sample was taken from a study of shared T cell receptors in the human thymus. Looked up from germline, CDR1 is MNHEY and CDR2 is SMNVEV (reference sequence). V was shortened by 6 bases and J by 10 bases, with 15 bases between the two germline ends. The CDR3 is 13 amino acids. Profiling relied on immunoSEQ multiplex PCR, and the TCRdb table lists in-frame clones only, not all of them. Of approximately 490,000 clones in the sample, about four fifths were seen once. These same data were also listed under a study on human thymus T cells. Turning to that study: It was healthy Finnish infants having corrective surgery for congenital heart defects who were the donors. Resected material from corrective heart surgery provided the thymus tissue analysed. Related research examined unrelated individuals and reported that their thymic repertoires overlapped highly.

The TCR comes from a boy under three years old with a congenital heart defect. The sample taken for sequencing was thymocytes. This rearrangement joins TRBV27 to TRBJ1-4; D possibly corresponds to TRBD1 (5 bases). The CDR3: CASRPQGAGKLFF. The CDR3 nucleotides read TGTGCCAGCAGACCCCAAGGGGCTGGAAAACTGTTTTTT.